This TCR beta chain derives from a study of human CD4 T cells and Enterobacteriaceae. This table comes from immunoSEQ multiplex PCR, and its TCRdb copy is limited to in-frame clones, with some not included. The sample has 25,000 to 30,000 clones; approximately 80% are singletons. The V and J ends lost 7 bases and 5 bases, in that order; junction bases with no gene match: 4. The CDR3 is made up of 12 amino acids. Germline CDR1 reads LNHDA; CDR2 reads SQIVND (reference sequence). The memory gate held CD4+ cells that were not CD45RA+CCR7+CD95- naive cells, over 98% pure. The receptor comes from a human donor in good health. This sequence joins TRBV19 and TRBJ1-1, with 7 bases matching TRBD1. The sequenced sample was memory CD4+ T cells from blood. CDR3 loop: CASKQGETEAFF. For the CDR3, the DNA is TGTGCCAGTAAGCAGGGGGAAACTGAAGCTTTCTTT.